The rows below give T cell receptor beta chains drawn from one sample of a study of CD8 T cells in Susac syndrome. TCRdb reprocessed the immunoSEQ multiplex PCR reads with MiXCR, giving one entry per CDR3 protein. This sample yields roughly 200,000 distinct CDR3 sequences, of which just under 95% are seen a single time; 0.085% to 0.11% belongs to the top ten. Sequencing used CD4+ T cells from PBMCs. Every receptor here comes from a human donor in good health. The CDR3 runs from the conserved cysteine through the conserved F or W. A D gene is named only where the DNA matches it firmly. The size field is filled for only some rows; it gives once, few, many or a size class.

v_call,d_call,cdr3_length,j_call,clone_size,cdr3_nt,cdr3_aa
TRBV5-1,NA,14,TRBJ2-5,NA,TGCGCCAGCAGCTTGATGTCGCCCCAAGAGACCCAGTACTTC,CASSLMSPQETQYF
TRBV28,TRBD1,14,TRBJ1-2,NA,TGTGCCAGCAGGTCCGGGACAGGGCTACTTGGCTACACCTTC,CASRSGTGLLGYTF
TRBV4-3,TRBD2,13,TRBJ2-1,NA,TGCGCCAGCAGCCAAGAATCAAGCGGGAGGCCGTTCTTC,CASSQESSGRPFF
TRBV4-3,TRBD2,16,TRBJ2-5,NA,TGCGCCAGCAGCCACGGACTAGCGGGAGATGTCGAGACCCAGTACTTC,CASSHGLAGDVETQYF
TRBV5-4,TRBD1,12,TRBJ1-1,once,TGTGCCAGCAGCGGAGGGACAGGGGGTCCTTTCTTT,CASSGGTGGPFF
TRBV9,NA,15,TRBJ2-6,once,TGTGCCAGCAGCCCCGCGGGTGCTGGGGCCAACGTCCTGACTTTC,CASSPAGAGANVLTF
TRBV20-1,TRBD2,15,TRBJ2-3,NA,TGCAGTGCTAGAGGGTGGGAGGGAGGCACAGATACGCAGTATTTT,CSARGWEGGTDTQYF
TRBV20-1,NA,12,TRBJ1-1,few,TGCAGTGTGAGCAGGCCTAACACTGAAGCTTTCTTT,CSVSRPNTEAFF
TRBV20-1,NA,13,TRBJ1-2,once,TGCAGTGGCCTGGCGGAAACCGGCTATGGCTACACCTTC,CSGLAETGYGYTF
TRBV6-5,NA,15,TRBJ1-5,NA,TGTGCCAGCAGGAGGGACCGGATAATAAATCAGCCCCAGCATTTT,CASRRDRIINQPQHF
TRBV15,NA,16,TRBJ2-2,NA,TGTGCCACCAGCAGAGATCGAGGGTTGGGCACCGGGGAGCTGTTTTTT,CATSRDRGLGTGELFF
TRBV6-5,TRBD1,14,TRBJ1-1,NA,TGTGCCAGCAGTTCGCCCAGGGGGCTCACTGAAGCTTTCTTT,CASSSPRGLTEAFF
TRBV4-2,TRBD2,17,TRBJ2-1,NA,TGTGCCAGCAGCTTTCTAGCGGGGGAGCATGATACCAATGAGCAGTTCTTC,CASSFLAGEHDTNEQFF
TRBV7-8,NA,14,TRBJ2-2,NA,TGTGCCAGCAGCTTAATGGTGAACACCGGGGAGCTGTTTTTT,CASSLMVNTGELFF
TRBV5-6,TRBD1,14,TRBJ1-2,NA,TGTGCCAGCAGCATCCGGACAGGGGAGGATGGCTACACCTTC,CASSIRTGEDGYTF
TRBV20-1,NA,14,TRBJ2-7,NA,TGCAGTGCCCCAGGTCAGGGGGGGCCCTACGAGCAGTACTTC,CSAPGQGGPYEQYF
TRBV30,NA,13,TRBJ2-3,NA,TGTGCCCTGGCCATGATTAGCACAGATACGCAGTATTTT,CALAMISTDTQYF
TRBV29-1,NA,12,TRBJ1-3,once,TGCAGCATGACAGACTCTGGAAACACCATATATTTT,CSMTDSGNTIYF
TRBV20-1,TRBD2,14,TRBJ2-7,NA,TGCAGTTCTCCTAGCGGGAGGGGTGCCTACGAGCAGTACTTC,CSSPSGRGAYEQYF
TRBV20-1,NA,13,TRBJ2-1,NA,TGCAGTGCTAGATGGGACGCCTCCAATGAGCAGTTCTTC,CSARWDASNEQFF
TRBV3-1,NA,12,TRBJ2-7,few,TGTGCCAGCAGCCAAGACTTTGGCGAGCAGTACTTC,CASSQDFGEQYF
TRBV7-8,NA,15,TRBJ2-2,NA,TGTGCCAGCAGCCTGTTTGACACTAACACCGGGGAGCTGTTTTTT,CASSLFDTNTGELFF
TRBV27,TRBD1,12,TRBJ2-7,NA,TGTGCAAGCCGGGACAGGACTAACGAGCAGTACTTC,CASRDRTNEQYF
TRBV20-1,TRBD2,18,TRBJ2-3,NA,TGCAGTGCTAGAGCCCCTAGCGGGAGCCGACCTAGCACAGATACGCAGTATTTT,CSARAPSGSRPSTDTQYF
TRBV12-3/TRBV12-4,NA,14,TRBJ1-3,NA,TGTGCCAGCAGAAACAGTAGGTCAGGAAACACCATATATTTT,CASRNSRSGNTIYF
TRBV3-1,NA,12,TRBJ2-7,NA,TGTGCCAGCAGCCAAGCCGACTCCATCCAGTACTTC,CASSQADSIQYF
TRBV4-3,NA,15,TRBJ2-3,NA,TGCGCCAGCAGCCAAGATCTTAGCGGAGCAGATACGCAGTATTTT,CASSQDLSGADTQYF
TRBV24-1,NA,15,TRBJ2-1,NA,TGTGCCACCAGTGATTTGCATGCGGCCCCTCGGGAGCAGTTCTTC,CATSDLHAAPREQFF
TRBV20-1,TRBD2,14,TRBJ2-7,once,TGCAGTGCGTATGGACTAGCGCGCTTGGGCGAGCAGTACTTC,CSAYGLARLGEQYF
TRBV14,NA,15,TRBJ2-2,NA,TGTGCCAGCAGCCAAGGGAGACCGAACACCGGGGAGCTGTTTTTT,CASSQGRPNTGELFF
TRBV30,NA,11,TRBJ1-2,NA,TGTGCCTGGAGTCGGACAAGTGGCTACACCTTC,CAWSRTSGYTF
TRBV29-1,TRBD2,13,TRBJ2-3,NA,TGCAGCGTTGCGGGACTATCCACAGATACGCAGTATTTT,CSVAGLSTDTQYF
TRBV7-2,NA,14,TRBJ2-3,once,TGTGCCAGCAGCATAACTAGTTTTTCAGATACGCAGTATTTT,CASSITSFSDTQYF
TRBV7-2,NA,13,TRBJ1-2,NA,TGTGCCAGCAGCTTCCGGGACCGCTCGAGCTACACCTTC,CASSFRDRSSYTF
TRBV24-1,NA,14,TRBJ2-5,NA,TGTGCCACCAGTGATGCTCGACGGCAAGAGACCCAGTACTTC,CATSDARRQETQYF
TRBV20-1,TRBD2,17,TRBJ2-7,NA,TGCAGTGCCCCACTAGCGGGAGGGCCTTACTTTTACTACGAGCAGTACTTC,CSAPLAGGPYFYYEQYF
TRBV4-2,NA,14,TRBJ1-2,NA,TGTGCCAGCAGCCAAGAGGGGCGGTACGGGGTTTACACCTTC,CASSQEGRYGVYTF
TRBV28,NA,15,TRBJ2-1,NA,TGTGCCAGCAGCGGTCTAGACTCGAATACCAATGAGCAGTTCTTC,CASSGLDSNTNEQFF
TRBV20-1,NA,12,TRBJ2-7,NA,TGCAGTGCTAGAGGAGTATTCTACGAGCAGTACTTC,CSARGVFYEQYF
TRBV24-1,NA,12,TRBJ1-2,NA,TGTGCCACCAGTGATACTGGCTATGGCTACACCTTC,CATSDTGYGYTF
TRBV12-3/TRBV12-4,NA,13,TRBJ1-2,NA,TGTGCCAGCAGTTGGCACAGGGACTATGGCTACACCTTC,CASSWHRDYGYTF
TRBV27,NA,14,TRBJ1-5,NA,TGTGCCAGCAGAAGGGAGGCGGGCAATCAGCCCCAGCATTTT,CASRREAGNQPQHF
TRBV27,NA,14,TRBJ2-1,NA,TGTGCCAGCTCTGTAAAGGTGGACTCTCGGTGGCAGTTCTTC,CASSVKVDSRWQFF
TRBV3-1,NA,14,TRBJ1-2,NA,TGTGCCAGCAGCTCCGGGGCCTCCGAGGCTGGCTACACCTTC,CASSSGASEAGYTF
TRBV20-1,TRBD1,13,TRBJ2-3,NA,TGCAGTGCTGAGAGAGGGGGCGCAGATACGCAGTATTTT,CSAERGGADTQYF
TRBV30,TRBD2,12,TRBJ2-3,NA,TGTGCCTTACTAGCGGGCACAGATACGCAGTATTTT,CALLAGTDTQYF
TRBV9,TRBD1,17,TRBJ2-3,NA,TGTGCCAGCAGCGTGGGACAGACGAGGGCGTCCACAGATACGCAGTATTTT,CASSVGQTRASTDTQYF
TRBV12-3/TRBV12-4,TRBD2,15,TRBJ2-1,once,TGTGCCAGCAGTTTCCAGCTAGCGGGAGGAGTTGAGCAGTTCTTC,CASSFQLAGGVEQFF
TRBV29-1,TRBD2,12,TRBJ2-5,NA,TGCAGCGGCCGGACTAGCGGAGAGACCCAGTACTTC,CSGRTSGETQYF
TRBV5-1,NA,13,TRBJ2-3,NA,TGCGCCAGCAGCTTACAACAGGGCGATACGCAGTATTTT,CASSLQQGDTQYF
TRBV30,NA,11,TRBJ2-2,NA,TGTGCCTGGAGTGTACTCGGGGAGCTGTTTTTT,CAWSVLGELFF
TRBV6-2/TRBV6-3,TRBD1,15,TRBJ2-7,NA,TGTGCCAGCAGTCGTACAGGGGCCCTTTTCGACGAGCAGTACTTC,CASSRTGALFDEQYF
TRBV27,NA,13,TRBJ2-7,NA,TGTGCCAGCAGTGCCCAACTAGGCCTGGTGCAGTACTTC,CASSAQLGLVQYF
TRBV4-3,NA,13,TRBJ1-2,NA,TGCGCCAGCAGCCAAGAGGCCGACTATGGCTACACCTTC,CASSQEADYGYTF
TRBV24-1,NA,12,TRBJ1-2,NA,TGTGCCTCGTCATCCTACGGCTATGGCTACACCTTC,CASSSYGYGYTF
TRBV20-1,NA,14,TRBJ1-1,NA,TGCAGTGCTAGAGGCCCAGTCAAGAACACTGAAGCTTTCTTT,CSARGPVKNTEAFF
TRBV20-1,NA,16,TRBJ1-5,NA,TGCAGTGCTAGAGATGGGCCTCCCTGGGGCAATCAGCCCCAGCATTTT,CSARDGPPWGNQPQHF